This TCR beta chain is drawn from a study of blood T cells in healthy people across ages (dated by TCRdb to about 2015). Regarding the research as a whole: In model experiments, template switching captured about one uniquely barcoded TCR beta cDNA molecule for every two T cells. To avoid experimental bias, donors of different ages were spread randomly across the sequencing lanes. Age-related changes in TCR beta repertoire diversity were measured in the study by deep sequencing normalized with unique cDNA molecular identifiers. Four age groups were formed from the donors: young (average approximately 15 years), middle-aged (approximately 40), aged (62) and long-lived (less than 85). The study analyzed two additional independent replicas of 1 million unique cDNA reads from the same blood draw for two donors, one aged 18 to 29 and one aged 80 or older. What the work shows at the level of the full study, not this receptor alone: Observed TCR beta diversity per million T cells fell roughly linearly with age, and a significant reduction was already apparent by age roughly 40. Estimates of total diversity based on one million sequenced T cells were regarded as lower bounds and as underestimates. Donor CMV infection status was unknown, potentially confounding age-related changes in expanded clonotypes. Compared with the aged group, more naive CD4+ T cells, fewer expanded clones and increased TCR diversity were shown by the long-lived group, suggesting age selection. There was a strong correlation between observed TCR beta diversity and the percentage of naive T cells measured by flow cytometry. Since profiling was done on bulk unsorted PBMCs, naive and antigen-experienced compartments could not be conclusively compared.

This clonotype has a count of ten or more. Its antigen specificity is not known. No much larger clone is present one base from it, and per-base qualities are unavailable. The roughly 39 donors, aged about 6 to 100 years, were systemically healthy Caucasian individuals from Russia. Around 9.7 milliliters of peripheral blood were collected from each donor into EDTA-treated Vacutainer tubes. Ficoll-Paque density-gradient centrifugation was used to isolate PBMCs, with at least 6 million per sample. Trizol reagent was used to extract total RNA from the PBMCs, yielding at least 6 micrograms per sample. For every donor, an aliquot of PBMCs went through flow cytometry to measure the percentages of naive CD45RAhigh/CD27high T cells. Deletion took 5 bases off V and 5 bases off J, with a span of 9 bases between the germline ends. In the germline V gene, CDR1 corresponds to SQVTM and CDR2 to ANQGSEA. The CDR3 goes from the cysteine to the phenylalanine over 11 residues. Just CDR3 DNA is preserved here, 33 bases in frame from base 1.

Receptor amplification or capture employed 5' RACE. The instrument was an Illumina HiSeq 2500. A second PCR of about 6 to 12 cycles was run with a J-beta primer mix and a sample-barcoded 5' primer. A template-switch 5' adaptor carrying 12 random nucleotides introduced a unique molecular identifier onto each TCR beta cDNA molecule. At least 2.5 million CDR3-containing paired-end reads were obtained from each sample. First-strand cDNA was synthesized from all RNA with the Mint cDNA synthesis kit, primed by a TRBC-specific oligonucleotide. Following uracil-DNA glycosylase treatment, a first 18-cycle PCR with universal primers M1SS and BC2_uni_R was performed on all cDNA. The study's own analysis went as follows. Each sample was normalized by randomly selecting 1 million high-quality reads, each carrying a distinct molecular identifier. Instead of being binned into consensus sequences, reads with shared molecular identifiers were discarded. CDR3 identification, clonotype clustering and error correction used MiTCR with a Q25 quality threshold and the strictest error-elimination algorithm. Lower-bound total TCR beta diversity was estimated with a nonparametric unseen species model using Euler transformation. The raw public reads went through TCRdb reprocessing: fastp at Q25, MiXCR clone calling, in-frame beta chains kept. Identical CDR3 protein sequences are pooled into one entry, listed with their most common genes and DNA. V and J calls and clone size were set by TCRdb, not the authors. This sample is represented by some 900,000 distinct CDR3 sequences; roughly 43% of them were singletons. In total, the top ten clones hold around 15% of the sample.

The sequence links TRBV29-1 to TRBJ2-5; the D gene cannot be named for sure. The receptor was derived from a man aged 25 to 40 in good health. What was sequenced was blood. The sequenced DNA is TGCAGCGTTTACCCGGCGGAGACCCAGTACTTC. The resulting protein is CSVYPAETQYF.